This TCR beta chain was documented in a study of cytomegalovirus exposure and HLA in healthy donors. Study overall: An early data release held 80 million or so unique TCRs from HLA-typed donors. Study results and limitations: In vitro confirmation showed a few CMV-associated chains to be CMV antigen specific. Most CMV-associated TCR beta chains were later found to appear HLA-restricted. Using a false discovery rate of 0.05, a later analysis showed that approximately 17,000 TCR beta sequences were associated with HLA alleles.

A multiplex PCR was run with 60 Vbeta primers and 13 Jbeta primers. Profiling relied on immunoSEQ multiplex PCR, and the TCRdb table lists in-frame clones only, not all of them. The sample consists of about 210,000 clones, around 78% of them appearing once. About this clone itself: As yet, its antigen is unknown.

CDR3 length: 17 amino acids. The V gene's germline CDR1 is SEHNR and CDR2 FQNEAQ (reference sequence). The V segment lost 3 bases and the J segment 0 bases; nucleotides outside the gene matches: 10. The clonotype was recovered from a boy younger than 18 in good health and CMV-seronegative. V and J are TRBV7-9 and TRBJ2-7; 8 positions match TRBD2. Source material: PBMCs. CDR3 DNA sequence: TGTGCCAGCAGCTTGGACGGTAGTCTAGCGGGCTCCTACGAGCAGTACTTC. Protein: CASSLDGSLAGSYEQYF.